This T cell receptor (beta chain) originates from a study of spatial heterogeneity in lung cancer. Overall study context: The average appearance count of each unique TCR and UMI combination in raw reads was more than 9.5.

Time point defined: sample taken at primary tumor resection. In each case, whole RNA from tumor, nontumor lung or frozen PBMC was sequenced unsorted. This CDR3 contains 15 residues. Germline V gene lookup returns CDR1 SGHTA and CDR2 FQGNSA. After removal of 5 bases from V and 3 bases from J, the junction contained 4 bases not matched to a gene. TCRdb reprocessed the 5' RACE reads via MiXCR and lists one record per CDR3 protein. The sample holds tens of thousands of distinct CDR3 sequences; about 4.5% are singletons and the top ten take 6.5% to 9%. This clonotype has a handful of counts. This chain links TRBV7-2 with TRBJ2-3; 11 bases map to TRBD2. The sample here was PBMCs, taken at surgery. The TCR comes from a male donor with early-stage non-small cell lung cancer. The CDR3 sequence: CASSPWTSGTDTQYF. The CDR3 DNA reads TGTGCCAGCAGCCCGTGGACTAGCGGGACAGATACGCAGTATTTT.